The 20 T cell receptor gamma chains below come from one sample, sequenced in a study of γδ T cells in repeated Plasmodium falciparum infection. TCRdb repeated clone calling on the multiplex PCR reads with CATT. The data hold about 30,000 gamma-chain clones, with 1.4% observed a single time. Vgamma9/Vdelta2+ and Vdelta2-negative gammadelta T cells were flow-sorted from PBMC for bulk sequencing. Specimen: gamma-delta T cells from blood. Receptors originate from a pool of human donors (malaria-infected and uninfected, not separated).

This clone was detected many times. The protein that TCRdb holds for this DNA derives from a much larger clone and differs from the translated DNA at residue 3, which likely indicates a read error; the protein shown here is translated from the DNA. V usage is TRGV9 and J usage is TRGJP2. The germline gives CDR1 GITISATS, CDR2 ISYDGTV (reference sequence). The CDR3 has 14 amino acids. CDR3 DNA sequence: TGTGCCTCGTGGACCCACAGTAGTGATTGGATCAAGACGTTT. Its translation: CASWTHSSDWIKTF.

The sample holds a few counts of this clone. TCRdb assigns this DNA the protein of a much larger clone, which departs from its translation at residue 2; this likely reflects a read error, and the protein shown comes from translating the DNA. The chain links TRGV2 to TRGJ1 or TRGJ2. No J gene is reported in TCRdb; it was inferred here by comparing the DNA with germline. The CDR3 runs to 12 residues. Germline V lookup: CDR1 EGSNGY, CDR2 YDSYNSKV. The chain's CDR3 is CTTWDSWYKKLF. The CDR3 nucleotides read TGTACCACCTGGGACTCGTGGTATAAGAAACTCTTT.

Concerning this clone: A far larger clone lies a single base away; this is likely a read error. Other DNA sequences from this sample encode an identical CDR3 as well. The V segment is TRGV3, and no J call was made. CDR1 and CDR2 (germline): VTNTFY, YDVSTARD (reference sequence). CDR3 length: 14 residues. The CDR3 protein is CATWDRRRYYKKLF. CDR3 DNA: TGTGCCACCTGGGACAGGCGAAGGTATTATAAGAAGCTCTTT.

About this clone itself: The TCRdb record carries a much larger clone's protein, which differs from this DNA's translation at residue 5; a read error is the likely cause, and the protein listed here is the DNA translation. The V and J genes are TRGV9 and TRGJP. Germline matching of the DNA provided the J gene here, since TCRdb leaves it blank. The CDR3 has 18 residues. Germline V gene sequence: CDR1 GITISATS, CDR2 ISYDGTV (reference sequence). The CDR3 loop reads CALWGVHGGELGKKIKVF. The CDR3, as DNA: TGTGCCTTGTGGGGGGTGCATGGAGGAGAGTTGGGCAAAAAAATCAAGGTATTT.

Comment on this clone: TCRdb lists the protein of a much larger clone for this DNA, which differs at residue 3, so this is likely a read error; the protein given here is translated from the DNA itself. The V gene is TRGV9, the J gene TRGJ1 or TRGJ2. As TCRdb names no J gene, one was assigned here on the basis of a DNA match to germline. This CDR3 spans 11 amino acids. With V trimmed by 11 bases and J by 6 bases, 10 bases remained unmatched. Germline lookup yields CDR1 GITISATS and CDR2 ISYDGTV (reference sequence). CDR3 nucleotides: TGTGCCTCACCTGGGGGTTATAAGAAACTCTTT. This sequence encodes CASPGGYKKLF.

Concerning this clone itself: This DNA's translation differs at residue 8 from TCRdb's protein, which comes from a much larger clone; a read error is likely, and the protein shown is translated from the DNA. CDR3 nucleotide sequence: TGTGCCACCTGGGACGGTCCCCATAAGAAGCTCTTT. This encodes CATWDGPHKKLF. No call exists for the J gene, whereas the V gene is TRGV3. The germline V gene has CDR1 VTNTFY and CDR2 YDVSTARD (reference sequence). This CDR3 contains 12 residues.

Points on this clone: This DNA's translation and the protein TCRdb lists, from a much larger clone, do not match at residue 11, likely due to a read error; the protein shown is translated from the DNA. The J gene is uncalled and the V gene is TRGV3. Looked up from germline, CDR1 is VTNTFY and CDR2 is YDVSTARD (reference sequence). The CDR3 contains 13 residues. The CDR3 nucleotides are TGTGCCACCTGGGACACGCAAAGAGATAAGAACCTCTTT. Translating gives CATWDTQRDKNLF.

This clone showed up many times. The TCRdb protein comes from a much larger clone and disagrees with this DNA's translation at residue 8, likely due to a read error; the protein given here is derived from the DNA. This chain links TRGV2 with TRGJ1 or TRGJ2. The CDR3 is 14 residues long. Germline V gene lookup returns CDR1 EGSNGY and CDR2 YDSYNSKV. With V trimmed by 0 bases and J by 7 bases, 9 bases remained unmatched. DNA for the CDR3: TGTGCCACCTGGGACGGGCCATGCGAGTATAAGAAACTCTTT. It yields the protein CATWDGPCEYKKLF.

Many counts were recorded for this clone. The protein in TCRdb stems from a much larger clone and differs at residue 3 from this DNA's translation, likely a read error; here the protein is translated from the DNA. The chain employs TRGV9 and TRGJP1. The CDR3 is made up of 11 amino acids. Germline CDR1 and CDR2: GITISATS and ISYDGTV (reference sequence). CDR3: CASWVGWFKIF. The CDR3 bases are TGTGCCTCGTGGGTAGGTTGGTTCAAGATATTT.

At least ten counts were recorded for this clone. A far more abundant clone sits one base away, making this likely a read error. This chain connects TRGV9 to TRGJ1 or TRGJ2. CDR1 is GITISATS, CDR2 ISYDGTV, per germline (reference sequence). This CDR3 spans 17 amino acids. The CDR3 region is CALWEPTTPWNYYKKLF. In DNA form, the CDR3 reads TGTGCCTTGTGGGAGCCAACAACCCCCTGGAATTATTATAAGAAACTCTTC.

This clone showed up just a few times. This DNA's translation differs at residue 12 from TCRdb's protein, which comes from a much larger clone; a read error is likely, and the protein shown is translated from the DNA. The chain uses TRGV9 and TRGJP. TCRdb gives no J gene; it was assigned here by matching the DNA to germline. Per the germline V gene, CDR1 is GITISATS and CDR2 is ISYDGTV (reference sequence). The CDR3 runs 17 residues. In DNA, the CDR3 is TGTGCCTTGTGGGAGGCCCCAGTGGAGTTGGGCGAAAAAATCAAGGTATTT. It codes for CALWEAPVELGEKIKVF.

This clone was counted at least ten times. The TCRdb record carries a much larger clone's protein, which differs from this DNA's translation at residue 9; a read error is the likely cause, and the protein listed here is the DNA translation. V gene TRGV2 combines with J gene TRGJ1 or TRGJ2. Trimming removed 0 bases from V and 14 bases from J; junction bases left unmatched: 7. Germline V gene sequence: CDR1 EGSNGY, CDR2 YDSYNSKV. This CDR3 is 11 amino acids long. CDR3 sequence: CATWDGQMELF. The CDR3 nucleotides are TGTGCCACCTGGGACGGGCAGATGGAACTCTTT.

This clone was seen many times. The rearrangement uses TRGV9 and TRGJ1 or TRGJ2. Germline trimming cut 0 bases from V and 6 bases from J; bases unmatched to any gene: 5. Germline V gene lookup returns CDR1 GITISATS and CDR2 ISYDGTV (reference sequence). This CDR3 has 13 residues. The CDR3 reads CALWEVLFYKKLF. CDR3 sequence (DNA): TGTGCCTTGTGGGAGGTGCTGTTTTATAAGAAACTCTTT.

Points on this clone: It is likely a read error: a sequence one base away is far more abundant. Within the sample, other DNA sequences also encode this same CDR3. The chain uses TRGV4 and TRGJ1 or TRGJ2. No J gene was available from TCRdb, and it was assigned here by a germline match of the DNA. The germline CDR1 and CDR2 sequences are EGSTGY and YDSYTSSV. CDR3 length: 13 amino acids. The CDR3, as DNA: TGTGCCACCTGGGTTACGAATTATTACAAGAAACTCTTT. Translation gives CATWVTNYYKKLF.

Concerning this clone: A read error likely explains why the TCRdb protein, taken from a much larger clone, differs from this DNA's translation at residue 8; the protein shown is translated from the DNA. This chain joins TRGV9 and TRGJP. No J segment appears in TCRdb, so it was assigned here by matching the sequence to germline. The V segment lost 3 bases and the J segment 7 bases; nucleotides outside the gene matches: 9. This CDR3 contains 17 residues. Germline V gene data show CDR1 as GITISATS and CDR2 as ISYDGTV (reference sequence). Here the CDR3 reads CALWEFDDELGKKIKVF. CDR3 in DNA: TGTGCCTTGTGGGAGTTCGACGACGAGTTGGGCAAAAAAATCAAGGTATTT.

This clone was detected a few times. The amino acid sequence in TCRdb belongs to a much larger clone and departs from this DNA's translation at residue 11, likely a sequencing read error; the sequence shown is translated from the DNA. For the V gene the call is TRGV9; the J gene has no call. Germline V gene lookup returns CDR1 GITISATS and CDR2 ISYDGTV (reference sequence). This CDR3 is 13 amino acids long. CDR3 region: CALWEKRNYKRLF. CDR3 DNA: TGTGCCTTGTGGGAGAAGCGGAATTATAAGAGACTCTTT.

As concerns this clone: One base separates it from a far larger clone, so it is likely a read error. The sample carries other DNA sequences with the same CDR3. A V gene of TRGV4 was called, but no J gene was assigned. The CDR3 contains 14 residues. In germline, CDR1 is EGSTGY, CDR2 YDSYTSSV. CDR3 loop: CATWDPFRYSKKLF. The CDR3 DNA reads TGTGCCACCTGGGATCCTTTCCGGTATTCTAAGAAACTCTTC.

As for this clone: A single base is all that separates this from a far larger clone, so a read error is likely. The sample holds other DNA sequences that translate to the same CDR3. The CDR3 reads CALWEVQRGYKKLF. DNA for the CDR3: TGTGCCTTGTGGGAAGTGCAGAGGGGATATAAGAAACTCTTT. The genes are TRGV9 and TRGJ1 or TRGJ2. Since TCRdb gives no J gene, matching the DNA to germline was used here to assign it. The CDR3 consists of 14 residues. Germline lookup yields CDR1 GITISATS and CDR2 ISYDGTV (reference sequence). V lost 4 bases, J lost 7 bases, and 13 bases stayed unmatched.

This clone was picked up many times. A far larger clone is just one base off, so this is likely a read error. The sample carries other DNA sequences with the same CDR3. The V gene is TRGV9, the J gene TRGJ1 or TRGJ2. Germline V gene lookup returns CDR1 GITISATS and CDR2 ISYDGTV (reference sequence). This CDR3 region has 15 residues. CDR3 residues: CALWARATGHYKKLF. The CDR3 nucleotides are TGTGCCCTGTGGGCAAGAGCTACCGGACATTATAAGAAACTCTTT.

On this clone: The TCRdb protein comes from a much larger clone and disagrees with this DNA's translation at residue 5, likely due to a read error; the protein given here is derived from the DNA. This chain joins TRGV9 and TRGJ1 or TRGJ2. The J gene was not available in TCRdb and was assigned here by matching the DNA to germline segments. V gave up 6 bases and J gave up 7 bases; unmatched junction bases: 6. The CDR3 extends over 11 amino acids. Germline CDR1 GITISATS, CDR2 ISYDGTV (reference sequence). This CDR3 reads CALWSVYKKLF. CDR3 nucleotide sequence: TGTGCCTTGTGGAGTGTCTATAAGAAACTCTTT.